The present T cell receptor (beta chain) was sequenced within a study of blood T cell repertoires in COVID-19. Looking at the study overall: There were acute and convalescent COVID-19 samples, and they came from the United States, Italy and Spain. The analysed material was cDNA or gDNA that came from T cells, B-cell-depleted T cells, or PBMCs.

The authors' processing: Using reference gene primer amplification, nucleated cell counts were estimated. Sequencing was performed with immunoSEQ multiplex PCR; in TCRdb, only in-frame clones are kept and a portion is missing. D and trimming come from the DNA, and the V and J calls and clone size come from that table. Among under 300,000 clones listed, about 86% were seen once. The CDR3 loop spans 16 amino acids. The V and J ends lost 3 bases and 1 base respectively, with 10 bases between them. This sequence joins TRBV23-1 and TRBJ1-6; D remains unclear. TRBV23-1 is placed among ORFs of uncertain function. The sample was peripheral blood. This clonotype originated in a man aged 18-30 years with active or convalescent COVID-19. The CDR3 nucleotides are TGCGCCAGCAGTCATCCCCCGAGGTCCTATAATTCACCCCTCCACTTT. It yields the protein CASSHPPRSYNSPLHF.